This TCR beta chain was sequenced in a study of OX40 agonist ivuxolimab in advanced cancers. Study context: Participants, 80% to 90% male, averaged around 64 years of age, ranging from roughly 23 to 80. Three partial responders included one hepatocellular carcinoma patient and two cutaneous melanoma patients.

Germline assignment: CDR1 SGHKS and CDR2 YYEKEE (reference sequence). The CDR3 totals 15 residues. On this clone: Its target is not known.

Study-wide points: Dosing at 0.1 to 3.0 mg/kg was accompanied by clonal expansion of CD4+ and CD8+ blood T cells by week 6.

TCRdb's table, derived via immunoSEQ multiplex PCR, lists solely in-frame clones and lacks some. The repertoire has roughly 15,000 clones, approximately 78% of them found once; the top ten carry under 2.5%. Sample: CD4+ or CD8+ T cells sorted from blood, taken in a trial of the OX40 agonist ivuxolimab. The chain links TRBV5-5 to TRBJ2-5; no definite D call. The end of the DNA is better explained by TRBJ2-7, so the J call may be wrong. The origin of this receptor is an adult with an advanced solid tumor such as melanoma, head and neck, liver or kidney cancer. CDR3 sequence reads: CASSYGTTISYEQYF. In nucleotides, the CDR3 is TGTGCCAGCAGCTATGGAACCACCATTTCCTACGAGCAGTACTTC.